What follows is one T cell receptor (beta chain) and its context. The V segment lost 4 bases and the J segment 0 bases; nucleotides outside the gene matches: 1. The CDR3 spans 14 residues. CDR1 KGHDR and CDR2 SFDVKD come from the germline V gene. This sample was included in a study of blood T cell repertoires in COVID-19. Background on the study: Both acute and convalescent COVID-19 samples were obtained from the United States, Italy and Spain. Sample material is recorded as cDNA or gDNA derived from T cells, B-cell-depleted T cells, or PBMCs.

Sequencing was performed with immunoSEQ multiplex PCR; in TCRdb, only in-frame clones are kept and a portion is missing. The sample has fewer than 110,000 clones, more than 70% seen once; the top ten hold 3.5%. This sequence joins TRBV24-1 and TRBJ2-5; 7 positions match TRBD1. The source material was peripheral blood. The TCR sequence derives from a woman aged 55-70 years with acute or convalescent COVID-19. The CDR3 sequence is CATSETGYQETQYF. CDR3 DNA: TGTGCCACCAGTGAGACAGGGTACCAAGAGACCCAGTACTTC.